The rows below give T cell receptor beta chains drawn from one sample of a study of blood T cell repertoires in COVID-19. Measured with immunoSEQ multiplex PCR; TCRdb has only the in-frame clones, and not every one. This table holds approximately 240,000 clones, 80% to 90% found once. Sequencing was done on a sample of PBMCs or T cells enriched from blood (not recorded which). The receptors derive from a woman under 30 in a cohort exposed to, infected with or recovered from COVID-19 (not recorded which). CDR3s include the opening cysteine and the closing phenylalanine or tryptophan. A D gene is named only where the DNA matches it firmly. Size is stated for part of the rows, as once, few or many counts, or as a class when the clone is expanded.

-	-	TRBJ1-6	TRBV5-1	TGCGCCAGCAGCTTGGTCCGGACAGATTATAATTCACCCCTCCACTTT	CASSLVRTDYNSPLHF
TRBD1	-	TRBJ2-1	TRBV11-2	TGTGCCAGCAGCGACCCGGGACAGTACAATGAGCAGTTCTTC	CASSDPGQYNEQFF
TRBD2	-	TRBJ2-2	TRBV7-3	TGTGCCAGCAGCTTGGCGGGGGGCCCGAACACCGGGGAGCTGTTTTTT	CASSLAGGPNTGELFF
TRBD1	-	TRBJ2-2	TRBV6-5	TGTGCCAGCAGTTACTGGGGGACAGAGAACACCGGGGAGCTGTTTTTT	CASSYWGTENTGELFF
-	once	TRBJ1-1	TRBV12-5	TGTGCTAGTGGTTTATTTCTACGGAACACTGAAGCTTTCTTT	CASGLFLRNTEAFF
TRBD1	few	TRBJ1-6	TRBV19	TGTGCCAGTAGTATATCCGCGACAGGACAGGATTCACCCCTCCACTTT	CASSISATGQDSPLHF
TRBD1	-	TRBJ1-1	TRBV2	TGTGCCAGCAGTTGGACAGGGGACACTGAAGCTTTCTTT	CASSWTGDTEAFF
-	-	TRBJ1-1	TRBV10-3	TGTGCCATCAGTGAGGCGGACTTAATGAACACTGAAGCTTTCTTT	CAISEADLMNTEAFF
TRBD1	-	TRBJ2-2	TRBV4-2	TGTGCCAGCAGCCCACGGACAGGGTCCACCGGGGAGCTGTTTTTT	CASSPRTGSTGELFF
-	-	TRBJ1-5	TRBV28	TGTGCCAGCACTTTCCGTTCCGGGAGGCAGCCCCAGCATTTT	CASTFRSGRQPQHF
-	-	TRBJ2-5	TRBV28	TGTGCCAGCAGTTCTGGACAGTACCAAGAGACCCAGTACTTC	CASSSGQYQETQYF
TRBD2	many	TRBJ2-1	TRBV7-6	TGTGCCAGCAGCTTAGCGTCCACTAGCGGGGGTTACAATGAGCAGTTCTTC	CASSLASTSGGYNEQFF
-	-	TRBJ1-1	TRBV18	TGTGCCAGCTCATCGGACGGGAGGAACACTGAAGCTTTCTTT	CASSSDGRNTEAFF
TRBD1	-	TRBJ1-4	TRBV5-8	TGTGCCAGCAGAACTTCAGGGGGGAATGAAAAACTGTTTTTT	CASRTSGGNEKLFF
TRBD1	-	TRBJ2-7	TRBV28	TGTGCCAGCAGTATGTGGGGACAGGGGAACTCCTACGAGCAGTACTTC	CASSMWGQGNSYEQYF
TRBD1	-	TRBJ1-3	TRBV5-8	TGTGCCAGCAGCGTCACAGGACAGGGGGCCACTGGAAACACCATATATTTT	CASSVTGQGATGNTIYF
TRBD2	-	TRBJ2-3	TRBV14	TGTGCCAGCAGCCCAAATACTAGCGGTTTAACAGATACGCAGTATTTT	CASSPNTSGLTDTQYF
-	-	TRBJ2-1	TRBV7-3	TGTGCCAGCAGCTTAATGTCCCCCGGGAGTCTTTCCTACAATGAGCAGTTCTTC	CASSLMSPGSLSYNEQFF
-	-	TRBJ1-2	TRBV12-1	TGTGCCAGCAGGGGTGACAGAGGTGGCTACACCTTC	CASRGDRGGYTF
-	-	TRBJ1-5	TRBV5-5	TGTGCCAGCAGCTTGTCGTTCGCGTGGAGCGATCAGCCCCAGCATTTT	CASSLSFAWSDQPQHF
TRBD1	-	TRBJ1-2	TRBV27	TGTGCCAGCAGGGGACAGGGGGCGCACTATGGCTACACCTTC	CASRGQGAHYGYTF
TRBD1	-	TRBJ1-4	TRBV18	TGTGCCAGCTCTCCTGGACAGGGTTCAAGAGAAAAACTGTTTTTT	CASSPGQGSREKLFF
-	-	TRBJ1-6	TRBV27	TGTGCCAGCTCGTGGCAGTGGAATTCACCCCTCCACTTT	CASSWQWNSPLHF
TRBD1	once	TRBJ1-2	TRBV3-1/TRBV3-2	TGTGCCAGCAGCCTACTGGGACAGTCAAGGGACTATGGCTACACCTTC	CASSLLGQSRDYGYTF
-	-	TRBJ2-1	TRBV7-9	TGTGCCAGCAGCCTCATGGGGCTAAGCAAGTACAATGAGCAGTTCTTC	CASSLMGLSKYNEQFF
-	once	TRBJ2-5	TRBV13	TGTGCCAGCAGCCCTAGCCAAGAGACCCAGTACTTC	CASSPSQETQYF
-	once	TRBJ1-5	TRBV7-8	TGTGCCAGCAGCTTTGGGGGGGAGAGGTATCAGCCCCAGCATTTT	CASSFGGERYQPQHF
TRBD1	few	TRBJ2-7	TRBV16	TGTGCCAGCAGTAAGGACAGGGAACACGAGCAGTACTTC	CASSKDREHEQYF
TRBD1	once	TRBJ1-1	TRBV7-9	TGTGCCAGCAGCCCCAGATCCGGGACAGGGGGGGACACTGAAGCTTTCTTT	CASSPRSGTGGDTEAFF
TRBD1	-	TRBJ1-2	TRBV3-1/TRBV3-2	TGTGCCAGCAGCCAAGATTGGGACAGCGACTATGGCTACACCTTC	CASSQDWDSDYGYTF
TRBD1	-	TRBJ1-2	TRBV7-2	TGTGCCAGCAGCTTAGACAGGGGGCGTAACTATGGCTACACCTTC	CASSLDRGRNYGYTF
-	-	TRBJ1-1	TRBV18	TGTGCCAGCTCACCACCAAGCGCAGGGACTGAAGCTTTCTTT	CASSPPSAGTEAFF
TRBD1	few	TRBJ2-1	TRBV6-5	TGTGCCAGCAGTAGGGGGGACAGGCGGGTCAATGAGCAGTTCTTC	CASSRGDRRVNEQFF
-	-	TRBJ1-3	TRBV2	TGTGCCAGCAGTGATCTGGGGCCGTCACAGAACACCATATATTTT	CASSDLGPSQNTIYF
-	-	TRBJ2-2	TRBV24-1	TGTGCCACCAGTGATGGGGACTTTAGCTCCGGGGAGCTGTTTTTT	CATSDGDFSSGELFF
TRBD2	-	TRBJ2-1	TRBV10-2	TGCGCCAGCAGTGGGCTAGCGGGAAATGAGCAGTTCTTC	CASSGLAGNEQFF
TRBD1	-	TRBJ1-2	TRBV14	TGTGCCAGCAGCCCCTGGACAGGGGGCATGGACTATGGCTACACCTTC	CASSPWTGGMDYGYTF
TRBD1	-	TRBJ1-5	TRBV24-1	TGTGCCACTCTCGTAGGCGGGACAGGGGCGGATCAGCCCCAGCATTTT	CATLVGGTGADQPQHF
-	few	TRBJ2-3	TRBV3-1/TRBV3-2	TGTGCCAGCAGCCACGCGCTGGGGGGAGATACGCAGTATTTT	CASSHALGGDTQYF
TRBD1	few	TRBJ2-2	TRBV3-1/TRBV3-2	TGTGCCAGCAGCCAAGATACCTGGGACAGGGGAACCGGGGAGCTGTTTTTT	CASSQDTWDRGTGELFF
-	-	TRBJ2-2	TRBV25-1	TGTGCCAGCAGGCGGGCCGGGGAGCTGTTTTTT	CASRRAGELFF
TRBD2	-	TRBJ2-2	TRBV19	TGTGCCAGTAGTACCCTAGCGGCAAACACCGGGGAGCTGTTTTTT	CASSTLAANTGELFF
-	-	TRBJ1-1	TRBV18	TGTGCCAGCTCACCAAGGGAGTGGAACACTGAAGCTTTCTTT	CASSPREWNTEAFF
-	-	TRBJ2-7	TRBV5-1	TGCGCCAGCAGCTTGGAGACTTCCCCCTACGAGCAGTACTTC	CASSLETSPYEQYF
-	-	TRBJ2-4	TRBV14	TGTGCCAGCAGCCAGATTCAGGGCTACAAAAACATTCAGTACTTC	CASSQIQGYKNIQYF
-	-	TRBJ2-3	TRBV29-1	TGCAGCGACGTCCTCCGGGACTTTATAGGTGGCACAGATACGCAGTATTTT	CSDVLRDFIGGTDTQYF
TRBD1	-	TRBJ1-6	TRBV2	TGTGCCAGCAGTGAACAGACAGGGGGCGCCTCACCCCTCCACTTT	CASSEQTGGASPLHF
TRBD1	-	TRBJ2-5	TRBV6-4	TGTGCCAGCAGTGAGGGACAGGGGGAAGGAGAGACCCAGTACTTC	CASSEGQGEGETQYF
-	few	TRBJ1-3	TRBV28	TGTGCCAGCAGTCCCCTCCGCAGGGGTTTAGCTGGAAACACCATATATTTT	CASSPLRRGLAGNTIYF
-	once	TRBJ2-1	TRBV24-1	TGTGCCACCTCATCGAGAGACAATGAGCAGTTCTTC	CATSSRDNEQFF
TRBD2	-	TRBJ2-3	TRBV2	TGTGCCAGCAGTGACACCCGGCCGGGGGGGTGGTATACGCAGTATTTT	CASSDTRPGGWYTQYF
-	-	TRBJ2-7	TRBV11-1	TGTGCCAGCAGCTTAGAGGGGCAGACCTACGAGCAGTACTTC	CASSLEGQTYEQYF
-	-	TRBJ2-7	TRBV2	TGTGCCAGCAGCAAACAGGGGACTTCCTACGAGCAGTACTTC	CASSKQGTSYEQYF